Listed below are T cell receptor beta chains from one sample, sequenced in a study of T-cell memory formation after mild COVID-19. TCRdb independently ran MiXCR on the 5' RACE reads; one entry per CDR3 protein. The table lists about 110,000 distinct CDR3 sequences, around 12% of them singletons. The sample consisted of PBMCs or a T cell subset sorted from them (not recorded which). The receptors here all came from an adult woman who had mild COVID-19 (a few samples of this study predate the infection). Cell type and time point are not known. Both conserved end residues are part of each CDR3. The D gene is left open where the match is weak. Size is omitted from some rows. Given values are once, few, many or a class for expanded clones.

clone size	V gene	J gene	D gene	CDR3 DNA	CDR3 protein
.	TRBV20-1	TRBJ1-2	.	TGCAGTGCTAGAACCGGGACTGACTATGGCTACACCTTC	CSARTGTDYGYTF
.	TRBV2	TRBJ2-3	TRBD2	TGTGCCAGCAGTTTTACCCGACAGCGGGAGAGAGGAGATACGCAGTATTTT	CASSFTRQRERGDTQYF
.	TRBV6-1	TRBJ1-1	.	TGTGCCAGCAGTTCAGGGATGAACACTGAAGCTTTCTTT	CASSSGMNTEAFF
.	TRBV20-1	TRBJ2-7	.	TGCAGTGCCCCCGTGGGCTACGAGCAGTACTTC	CSAPVGYEQYF
.	TRBV7-9	TRBJ1-2	TRBD1	TGTGCCAGCAGCCTCGAAGGACAGGGGTTAGAGGGCTACACCTTC	CASSLEGQGLEGYTF
.	TRBV20-1	TRBJ2-7	TRBD1	TGCAGTGCTAGAGTCCTAAAGACAGGGACCTACGAGCAGTACTTC	CSARVLKTGTYEQYF
.	TRBV5-4	TRBJ2-1	.	TGTGCCAGCGGGGGACCCAATGAGCAGTTCTTC	CASGGPNEQFF
few	TRBV9	TRBJ2-3	.	TGTGCCAGCAGCGTAAACGTTAGATGGCCCCGGGCTAGCACAGATACGCAGTATTTT	CASSVNVRWPRASTDTQYF
.	TRBV5-8	TRBJ2-3	.	TGTGCCAGCAGCCGGCACAGGGCCCCTCCAGATACGCAGTATTTT	CASSRHRAPPDTQYF
few	TRBV25-1	TRBJ1-2	TRBD1	TGTGCCAGCAGTGGACAGGGATACTATGGCTACACCTTC	CASSGQGYYGYTF
many	TRBV7-9	TRBJ2-1	.	TGTGCCAGCAGCTTTCCGGGATACAATGAGCAGTTCTTC	CASSFPGYNEQFF
few	TRBV29-1	TRBJ1-3	TRBD1	TGCAGCGTTGCTGGGACAGGGCACTCTGGAAACACCATATATTTT	CSVAGTGHSGNTIYF
few	TRBV7-2	TRBJ2-2	.	TGTGCCAGCAGCTTAGTAGGGGGAATCACCGGGGAGCTGTTTTTT	CASSLVGGITGELFF
few	TRBV3-1	TRBJ2-1	TRBD2	TGTGCCAGCAGCCAAGATCACCTAGCGGGGGGGAATGATGAGCAGTTCTTC	CASSQDHLAGGNDEQFF
few	TRBV6-6	TRBJ2-3	.	TGTGCCAGCTCCCAACCCCGAGATACGCAGTATTTT	CASSQPRDTQYF
few	TRBV2	TRBJ2-7	.	TGTGCCAGCATCGGGACGGGTACCTACGAGCAGTACTTC	CASIGTGTYEQYF
few	TRBV12-3/TRBV12-4	TRBJ2-7	TRBD1	TGTGCCAGCAGACCCGGGACAGAAACCTACGAGCAGTACTTC	CASRPGTETYEQYF
.	TRBV29-1	TRBJ2-7	TRBD1	TGCAGCGTTTTTGGGGACAGTGCCTACGAGCAGTACTTC	CSVFGDSAYEQYF
few	TRBV7-9	TRBJ2-7	.	TGTGCCAGCAGCTCCAGGGATTCCTACGAGCAGTACTTC	CASSSRDSYEQYF
few	TRBV10-3	TRBJ2-7	TRBD2	TGTGCCATCAGCTCCGGGACTAGCAGGTTCGAGCAGTACTTC	CAISSGTSRFEQYF
few	TRBV4-3	TRBJ2-7	.	TGCGCCAGCAGCCAGGATAGGGATTACGAGCAGTACTTC	CASSQDRDYEQYF
.	TRBV12-3/TRBV12-4	TRBJ2-5	TRBD2	TGTGCCAGCAGTACCACTAGCGGGGGTGGCGGGACCCAGTACTTC	CASSTTSGGGGTQYF
few	TRBV20-1	TRBJ2-5	TRBD2	TGCAGTGCGCCCAGGACTAGCGAATGGGAGACCCAGTACTTC	CSAPRTSEWETQYF
few	TRBV20-1	TRBJ1-1	.	TGCAGTGCAAGGCGGGTCGCCACTGAAGCTTTCTTT	CSARRVATEAFF
.	TRBV29-1	TRBJ1-1	.	TGCAGCGTTGGCAACAGGGAAAGGAACACTGAAGCTTTCTTT	CSVGNRERNTEAFF
few	TRBV20-1	TRBJ2-3	TRBD2	TGCAGTGCTACCCCGCTCCTTCTGACTAGCGGGAGTCTAACAGATACGCAGTATTTT	CSATPLLLTSGSLTDTQYF
many	TRBV12-3/TRBV12-4	TRBJ2-7	TRBD1	TGTGCCAGCAGTTTAGTAGGACAGGGATTATACGAGCAGTACTTC	CASSLVGQGLYEQYF
few	TRBV12-3/TRBV12-4	TRBJ2-3	TRBD2	TGTGCCAGCAGTTTCGCGGGGGGCACAGATACGCAGTATTTT	CASSFAGGTDTQYF
.	TRBV7-9	TRBJ2-1	TRBD2	TGTGCCAGCAGCCCTACTAGCGGGAGGTTCTACAATGAGCAGTTCTTC	CASSPTSGRFYNEQFF
.	TRBV5-1	TRBJ2-7	.	TGCGCCAGCAGCTTGGCGTCGCGGGGAGGTCACGAGCAGTACTTC	CASSLASRGGHEQYF
few	TRBV28	TRBJ2-7	.	TGTGCCAGCAGTTTCCAGGATCTCTACGAGCAGTACTTC	CASSFQDLYEQYF
few	TRBV5-1	TRBJ2-7	TRBD1	TGCGCCAGCAGCAAAGGGGACAGGCCGCTGGCGGGCTTGGGGGTCGAGCAGTACTTC	CASSKGDRPLAGLGVEQYF
few	TRBV7-9	TRBJ2-1	TRBD1	TGTGCCAGCAGCGGTTGGGGACAGGGTGTCGGCAATGAGCAGTTCTTC	CASSGWGQGVGNEQFF
few	TRBV24-1	TRBJ2-7	TRBD1	TGTGCCACCAGTGACCTGGGACAGGGGAACGAGCAGTACTTC	CATSDLGQGNEQYF
few	TRBV3-1	TRBJ2-1	.	TGTGCCAGCAGCCTTGAACCGGGACCAAATAATGAGCAGTTCTTC	CASSLEPGPNNEQFF
few	TRBV4-3	TRBJ2-7	.	TGCGCCAGCAGCCTAGACCCGGGAATGGGGCAGTACTTC	CASSLDPGMGQYF
.	TRBV20-1	TRBJ1-1	.	TGCAGTGCTAGGGGCTTCGGGGGCTACACTGAAGCTTTCTTT	CSARGFGGYTEAFF
many	TRBV3-1	TRBJ2-3	.	TGTGCCAGCAGCCAAGATTTTGGACTTCAAGATACGCAGTATTTT	CASSQDFGLQDTQYF
many	TRBV6-1	TRBJ2-7	TRBD2	TGTGCCAGCAGTGAAGGTAGCGGGAGCTACGAGCAGTACTTC	CASSEGSGSYEQYF
few	TRBV20-1	TRBJ2-7	.	TGCAGTGCTAGAGATCAGGGAGGGGGCTACCAATACGAGCAGTACTTC	CSARDQGGGYQYEQYF
.	TRBV4-1	TRBJ2-1	.	TGCGCCAGCAGCCAAGGTACCAATGAGCAGTTCTTC	CASSQGTNEQFF
.	TRBV15	TRBJ2-3	.	TGTGCCACCAGCAGCCGAGGAGTGGTCCCAGATACGCAGTATTTT	CATSSRGVVPDTQYF